The 28 T cell receptor beta chains listed next were all sequenced from one sample in a study of tumor-infiltrating lymphocytes in primary liver carcinoma. Production of TCR beta cDNA used approximately 0.45 ug total RNA together with a constant-region primer. A slightly modified ARM-PCR protocol with three nested multiplex PCR rounds produced these TCR beta libraries. For 10 cycles apiece, the opening two PCR rounds ran with TRBV1-TRBV30 forward primers and a C-beta reverse primer. TCRdb fed the multiplex PCR reads into MiXCR, producing one record per CDR3 protein. This sample carries about 350,000 distinct CDR3 sequences, about two thirds of them seen once, and the ten largest clones take roughly 6%. The blood RNA (from unsorted whole blood) was obtained, and germline DNA was also extracted. Sequenced input: peripheral blood. Receptor source: a man aged 35 to 55 with primary liver carcinoma and hepatitis B virus infection.

Of note for this clonotype: At one boundary the junction diverges from the germline segment, which might be a read error. V usage is TRBV12-3 or TRBV12-4 and J usage is TRBJ2-5; 8 positions agree with TRBD2. The CDR3 extends over 15 amino acids. CDR3 DNA sequence: TGTGCCAGCGGGGCGGGTGAGCAAGCGGGAGAGACTCAGTACTTC. Its protein is CASGAGEQAGETQYF.

This chain links TRBV30 with TRBJ1-1; D is unclear. The CDR3 consists of 13 residues. Germline lookup yields CDR1 GTSNPN and CDR2 SVGIG (reference sequence). With 2 bases removed from V and 0 bases from J, the gap between germline ends came to 7 bases. Written as DNA, the CDR3 is TGTGCCTGGAGTAGGAGGGTGAACACTGAAGCTTTCTTT. It encodes CAWSRRVNTEAFF.

This clonotype has ten or more counts. V is TRBV6-2 or TRBV6-3 and J is TRBJ2-7; D is undetermined. Trimming pared 3 bases from V and 4 bases from J, leaving 10 bases between. The germline CDR1 and CDR2 sequences are MNHEY and SVGEGT. The CDR3 is made up of 13 amino acids. The DNA for the CDR3 is TGTGCCAGCAGTTATACCGGATATTACGAGCAGTACTTC. It yields the protein CASSYTGYYEQYF.

At least ten counts were recorded for this clonotype. V is TRBV29-1 and J is TRBJ2-2, with 12 bases that match TRBD1. Per the germline V gene, CDR1 is SQVTM and CDR2 is ANQGSEA. After removal of 7 bases from V and 7 bases from J, the junction contained 4 bases not matched to a gene. The CDR3 has 13 amino acids. The CDR3 DNA reads as TGCAGCGGGGGACAGGGGGCTGTCGGGGAGCTGTTTTTT. Translated, it gives CSGGQGAVGELFF.

Details on this clonotype: A read error may be the cause here, since a much bigger clone is one base away. This likely comes from a read error, as the CDR3 has no conserved phenylalanine or tryptophan at its end. This chain uses TRBV4-1 with TRBJ1-1; TRBD1 might be the D (5 bases). The CDR3 has 16 residues. Trimming took off 0 bases at V and 6 bases at J, with 17 bases between the two ends. Per the germline V gene, CDR1 is MGHRA and CDR2 is YSYEKL. CDR3 coding DNA: TGCGCCAGCAGCCAAGATGGGACGGTGTGGTACGCTGAAGCTTTCCTT. This gives the protein CASSQDGTVWYAEAFL.

This clonotype has a single count. At one end, the junction sequence differs from germline, possibly due to a read error. The rearrangement uses TRBV29-1 and TRBJ2-1, with TRBD2 matching 9 bases. Germline V gene data show CDR1 as SQVTM and CDR2 as ANQGSEA. The CDR3 totals 16 residues. The CDR3 reads CSTEGSGRVGYNELFF. CDR3 DNA sequence: TGCAGCACTGAGGGTAGCGGGAGAGTAGGCTACAATGAGCTGTTCTTC.

As concerns this clonotype: Because it lacks the conserved phenylalanine or tryptophan at the end, this CDR3 is likely a read error. This chain joins TRBV11-2 and TRBJ2-1; 7 bases match TRBD2. The CDR3 length is 18 residues. V shed 5 bases and J 6 bases; nucleotides not matched to a gene: 19. Germline V CDR1 and CDR2: SGHAT, FQNNGV. The CDR3 sequence: CASSTHPRLAGEGNEQFL. The CDR3 DNA follows: TGTGCCAGCAGCACCCACCCCCGTCTCGCGGGAGAGGGCAATGAGCAGTTCTTA.

As regards this clonotype: Relative to the germline gene, one junction end is altered; a read error may explain this. The CDR3 sequence: CASSPGLKRDTGELIF. The CDR3 DNA follows: TGTGCCAGCAGTCCCGGACTGAAACGGGACACCGGGGAGCTGATTTTT. This chain uses TRBV12-3 or TRBV12-4 with TRBJ2-2; D possibly corresponds to TRBD1 (6 bases). The CDR3 extends over 16 amino acids.

Worth noting for this clonotype: A much larger clone sits a single nucleotide away, making a read error possible. The rearrangement links TRBV6-6 to TRBJ1-3; D gene unclear. V was cut by 0 bases and J by 3 bases, with 9 bases left in between. Germline V gene data show CDR1 as MNHNY and CDR2 as SVGAGI (reference sequence). The length of the CDR3 is 15 residues. This CDR3 is CASSYSSRYGNTIYF. CDR3 sequence (DNA): TGTGCCAGCAGTTACTCGTCCCGCTATGGAAACACCATATATTTT.

To note about this clonotype: It may be a read error: a sequence one base away is much more abundant. Since no conserved phenylalanine or tryptophan closes the CDR3, a read error is the likely cause. The chain couples TRBV6-5 to TRBJ1-1; D is undetermined. V lost 7 bases and J 4 bases, leaving 13 bases between the germline ends. This CDR3 contains 13 residues. CDR1 is MNHEY and CDR2 is SVGAGI in the germline V gene. This CDR3 is CASTQSGTTEAFY. DNA of the CDR3: TGTGCCAGCACCCAGTCGGGTACCACTGAAGCTTTCTAT.

As regards this clonotype: A much bigger clone sits one base away, suggesting this may be a read error. V usage is TRBV12-3 or TRBV12-4 and J usage is TRBJ2-1, with D unresolved. The CDR3 sequence is 15 residues long. Trimming removed 4 bases at V and 2 bases at J, with 12 bases between. This CDR3 is CASSSGAATYNEQFF. In DNA, the CDR3 is TGTGCCAGCAGTTCGGGTGCGGCTACCTACAATGAGCAGTTCTTC.

The V and J genes are TRBV5-5 and TRBJ1-2; D remains ambiguous. The CDR3 length is 14 residues. Per germline, CDR1 SGHKS and CDR2 YYEKEE (reference sequence). V gave up 0 bases and J gave up 1 base, with 7 bases separating them. The CDR3 is CASSLEGLNYGYTF. As DNA, the CDR3 is TGTGCCAGCAGCTTGGAGGGCCTTAACTATGGCTACACCTTC.

This clonotype was counted at least ten times. The chain links TRBV6-2 or TRBV6-3 to TRBJ2-5; no definite D call. Looked up from germline, CDR1 is MNHEY and CDR2 is SVGEGT. V gave up 4 bases and J gave up 7 bases, with 16 bases separating them. The CDR3 loop spans 14 amino acids. For the CDR3, the DNA is TGTGCCAGCAGTTCTGGGTCCCAGCAGGTGACCCAGTACTTC. It is translated as CASSSGSQQVTQYF.

Details on this clonotype: A much larger clone sits a single nucleotide away, making a read error possible. The chain couples TRBV6-5 to TRBJ1-2; 11 nucleotides agree with TRBD1. The CDR3 covers 16 residues. Trimming took 7 bases from V and 4 from J; bases not matched to a gene: 11. Germline CDR1 is MNHEY and CDR2 is SVGAGI. The CDR3 sequence is CASTTRRTGGGYGYTF. For the CDR3, the DNA is TGTGCCAGCACCACCCGAAGGACAGGGGGCGGCTATGGCTACACCTTC.

The gene calls are TRBV6-2 or TRBV6-3 and TRBJ2-7; 7 bases fit TRBD2. Trimming cost V 8 bases and J 3 bases; bases outside gene matches: 10. The CDR3 consists of 14 residues. Germline CDR1 is MNHEY and CDR2 is SVGEGT. The CDR3 loop reads CASGRASGNYEQYF. For the CDR3, the DNA is TGTGCCAGCGGAAGGGCTAGCGGAAACTACGAGCAGTACTTC.

This chain connects TRBV28 to TRBJ2-7; unclear D gene. The CDR3 runs to 11 residues. CDR1 is MDHEN and CDR2 is SYDVKM in the germline V gene. With 8 bases removed from V and 8 bases from J, the gap between germline ends came to 13 bases. CDR3 sequence: CASGVSTQQYF. DNA of the CDR3: TGTGCCAGCGGCGTTTCTACGCAGCAGTACTTC.

In the case of this clonotype: Given the absence of the conserved phenylalanine or tryptophan at the CDR3 end, a read error is likely. Because the CDR3's place on the DNA is in doubt, the DNA is left out and the CDR3 is given as listed by TCRdb. V gene TRBV11-2 combines with J gene TRBJ2-3. The CDR3 length is 16 residues, termini included. Germline CDR1 SGHAT, CDR2 FQNNGV. This CDR3 is CASSDRGTDHTDTWYY.

This clonotype appeared many times. The chain recombines TRBV29-1 with TRBJ2-3; tentative D call: TRBD1 (5 bases). Trimming cost V 1 base and J 0 bases, with 11 bases left between them. The germline CDR1 and CDR2 sequences are SQVTM and ANQGSEA. The CDR3 extends over 15 amino acids. The CDR3 bases are TGCAGCGTTGAAGTACAGGCGATAAGCACAGATACGCAGTATTTT. This encodes CSVEVQAISTDTQYF.

This chain connects TRBV6-1 to TRBJ1-2, with 8 bases identical to TRBD1. V was pared by 8 bases and J by 0 bases, with 14 bases of the junction left unmatched. The CDR3 contains 17 residues. CDR1 is MNHNS and CDR2 is SASEGT in the germline V gene. The CDR3 DNA reads as TGTGCCAGCGGACGGCTGACAGGGGTCTTAGCTAACTATGGCTACACCTTC. Encoded protein: CASGRLTGVLANYGYTF.

Turning to this clonotype: An end of the junction differs from the germline gene, which may be a read error. The genes are TRBV11-3 and TRBJ2-5; maybe TRBD1 (6 bases). The CDR3 length is 13 residues. Germline values: CDR1 SGHNT, CDR2 YENEEA. The CDR3 protein is CASSLGQGKSQYF. CDR3 coding DNA: TGTGCCAGCAGTTTAGGCCAGGGGAAGAGCCAGTACTTC.

Concerning this clonotype itself: A much bigger clone sits one base away, suggesting this may be a read error. The final CDR3 position lacks the conserved phenylalanine or tryptophan, pointing to a likely read error. CDR3 bases: TGTGCCAGCAGTCCGGGTCCCTACAATGAGCAGTTCTAC. Encoded protein: CASSPGPYNEQFY. The chain uses TRBV12-3 or TRBV12-4 and TRBJ2-1; no reliable D call. Trimming left V 5 bases short and J 2 bases short, with 7 bases between. This CDR3 contains 13 residues.

Turning to this clonotype: A read error may be the cause here, since a much bigger clone is one base away. The rearrangement links TRBV6-5 to TRBJ2-5, with a tentative D call TRBD2 (5 bases). This CDR3 region has 14 residues. Per germline, CDR1 MNHEY and CDR2 SVGAGI. The CDR3 reads CASRYFRGAETRYF. The CDR3 DNA reads TGTGCCAGCAGATACTTCCGGGGTGCGGAGACCCGGTACTTC.

On this clonotype: The CDR3 does not close with the conserved phenylalanine or tryptophan, likely indicating a read error. V gene TRBV29-1 combines with J gene TRBJ2-7, with D possibly called TRBD1 or TRBD2 (5 bases each). Germline V gives CDR1 SQVTM, CDR2 ANQGSEA. V lost 6 bases and J 2 bases, leaving 17 bases between the germline ends. This CDR3 has 14 residues. CDR3 nucleotides: TGCAGCGTCGTAACCGGGACCAGCCCCTACGAGCAGTACTCC. Translated, it gives CSVVTGTSPYEQYS.

As to this clonotype: This sequence may be a read error, since a much larger clone differs from it by one base. The rearrangement uses TRBV5-5 and TRBJ2-7; D call uncertain. The germline V gene has CDR1 SGHKS and CDR2 YYEKEE (reference sequence). V gave up 0 bases and J gave up 7 bases, with 11 bases separating them. The CDR3 runs 13 residues. CDR3 sequence reads: CASSLAGPGEQYF. The DNA of the CDR3 is TGTGCCAGCAGCTTGGCAGGACCTGGGGAGCAGTACTTC.

This clonotype was counted only a few times. The chain combines TRBV21-1 with TRBJ2-7; the table's D call TRBD2 went unverified against the DNA. TRBV21-1 is recorded as a pseudogene. This CDR3 region has 15 residues. CDR3 loop: CASSKGRLAVYEQYF. In DNA, the CDR3 is TGTGCCAGCAGCAAAGGGAGACTAGCGGTCTACGAGCAGTACTTC.

This clonotype came up once. This sequence joins TRBV19 and TRBJ1-5, with D perhaps matching TRBD1 (6 bases). The V end lost 3 bases, the J end lost 0 bases, and 9 bases lay between the germline ends. This CDR3 has 15 residues. CDR1 LNHDA and CDR2 SQIVND come from the germline V gene (reference sequence). As DNA, the CDR3 is TGTGCCAGTAGTATGACAGGCGCTAGCAATCAGCCCCAGCATTTT. Encoded protein: CASSMTGASNQPQHF.

The gene calls are TRBV5-8 and TRBJ1-1, with 9 bases lining up with TRBD1. Germline V gene lookup returns CDR1 SGHTS and CDR2 YDEGEE. J lost 6 bases, V lost 5 bases, and 11 bases had no gene match. The CDR3 runs to 15 residues. The CDR3 DNA sequence: TGTGCCAGCAGACTGACGTGGGACAGGGCGGCTGAAGCTTTCTTT. Its translation: CASRLTWDRAAEAFF.

This clonotype has just a few counts. This chain connects TRBV28 to TRBJ2-7; possibly TRBD1 for D (7 bases). The CDR3 consists of 16 residues. Germline V gives CDR1 MDHEN, CDR2 SYDVKM. Trimming pared 6 bases from V and 2 bases from J, leaving 20 bases between. CDR3 coding DNA: TGTGCCAGCAGGCCTGGAGGGCAGGGGGTCCCCTACGAGCAGTACTTC. It codes for CASRPGGQGVPYEQYF.